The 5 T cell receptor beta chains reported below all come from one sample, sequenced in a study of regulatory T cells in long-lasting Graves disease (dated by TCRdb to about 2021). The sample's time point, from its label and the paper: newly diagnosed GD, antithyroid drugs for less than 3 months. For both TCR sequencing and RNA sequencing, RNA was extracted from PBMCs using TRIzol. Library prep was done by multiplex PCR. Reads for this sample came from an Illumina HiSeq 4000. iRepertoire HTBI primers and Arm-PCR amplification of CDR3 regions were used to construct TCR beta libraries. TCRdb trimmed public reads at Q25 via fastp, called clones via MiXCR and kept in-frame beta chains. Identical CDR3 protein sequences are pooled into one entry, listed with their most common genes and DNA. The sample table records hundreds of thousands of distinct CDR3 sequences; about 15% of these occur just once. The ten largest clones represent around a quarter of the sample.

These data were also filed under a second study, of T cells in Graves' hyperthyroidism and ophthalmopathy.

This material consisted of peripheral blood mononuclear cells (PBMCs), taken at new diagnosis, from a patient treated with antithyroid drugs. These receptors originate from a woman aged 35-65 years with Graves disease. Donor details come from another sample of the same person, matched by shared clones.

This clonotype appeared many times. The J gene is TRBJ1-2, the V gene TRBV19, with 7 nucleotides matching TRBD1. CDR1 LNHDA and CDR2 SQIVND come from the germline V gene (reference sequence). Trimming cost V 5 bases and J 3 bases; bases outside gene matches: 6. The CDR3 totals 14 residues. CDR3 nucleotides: TGTGCCAGTAGTTTCCGGGACAGAGACTATGGCTACACCTTC. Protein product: CASSFRDRDYGYTF.

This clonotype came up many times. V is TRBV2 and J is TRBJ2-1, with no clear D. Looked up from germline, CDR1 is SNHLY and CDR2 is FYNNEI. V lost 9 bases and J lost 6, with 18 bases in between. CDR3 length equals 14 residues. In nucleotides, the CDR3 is TGTGCCAGTAGGGCCGTGCCTCAAGCCAATGAGCAGTTCTTC. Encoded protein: CASRAVPQANEQFF.

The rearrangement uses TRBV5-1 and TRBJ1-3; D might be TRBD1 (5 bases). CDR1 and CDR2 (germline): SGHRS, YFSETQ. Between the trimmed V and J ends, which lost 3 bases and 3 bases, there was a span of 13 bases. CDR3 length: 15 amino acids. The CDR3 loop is CASSYSGTFGNTIYF. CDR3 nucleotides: TGCGCCAGCAGCTACTCAGGGACCTTTGGAAACACCATATATTTT.

This CDR3 is CASSQEPYSYEQFF. The CDR3 nucleotides are TGCGCCAGCAGCCAAGAGCCCTATTCATATGAGCAGTTCTTC. The chain employs TRBV4-1 and TRBJ2-1, with D unresolved. Germline lookup yields CDR1 MGHRA and CDR2 YSYEKL. With 0 bases removed from V and 8 bases from J, the gap between germline ends came to 11 bases. This CDR3 has 14 amino acids.

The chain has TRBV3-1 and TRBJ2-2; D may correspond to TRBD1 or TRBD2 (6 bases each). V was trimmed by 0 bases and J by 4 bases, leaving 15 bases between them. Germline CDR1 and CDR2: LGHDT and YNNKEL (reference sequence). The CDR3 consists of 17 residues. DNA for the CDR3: TGTGCCAGCAGCCAAGATGTCGGGGGCCGGAGCACCGGGGAGCTGTTTTTT. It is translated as CASSQDVGGRSTGELFF.